These 26 T cell receptor beta chains were all obtained from the same sample, sequenced in a study of CD8+ T cells in alopecia areata. After isolation, RNA underwent reverse transcription to generate cDNA as the sequencing template. Produced via immunoSEQ multiplex PCR; TCRdb's table is partial and in-frame only. The sample contains some 170,000 clones, 67% of which appear only once. The sequencing used CD8+ T cells sorted from blood, collected at week 0. Receptor source: a human donor with alopecia areata.

This chain joins TRBV29-1 and TRBJ2-1; unclear D gene. This CDR3 comprises 11 residues. Trimming removed 3 bases from V and 12 bases from J, with 12 bases in between. Germline assignment: CDR1 SQVTM and CDR2 ANQGSEA. CDR3 sequence: CSVDSRVGQFF. For the CDR3, the DNA is TGCAGCGTTGACAGCCGGGTTGGGCAGTTCTTC.

This clone occurred a few times. V is TRBV15 and J is TRBJ2-5; a weak D match, TRBD1 (5 bases). The CDR3 length is 16 residues. The V and J ends lost 3 bases and 1 base respectively, with 15 bases between them. Germline CDR1 and CDR2: LNHNV and YYDKDF (reference sequence). DNA for the CDR3: TGTGCCACCAGCAGCCTCCGGACAACAAGCCAAGAGACCCAGTACTTC. Protein sequence: CATSSLRTTSQETQYF.

This clone was detected a few times. The rearrangement links TRBV7-9 to TRBJ2-7; a possible D gene is TRBD2 (5 bases). V lost 5 bases, J lost 2 bases, and 10 bases lay in between. The CDR3 is 13 amino acids. Germline CDR1 and CDR2: SEHNR and FQNEAQ (reference sequence). The DNA for the CDR3 is TGTGCCAGCAGCGGCTACGGGACCTACGAGCAGTACTTC. Protein product: CASSGYGTYEQYF.

The chain couples TRBV30 to TRBJ2-4; D call uncertain. The CDR3 contains 13 residues. The germline gives CDR1 GTSNPN, CDR2 SVGIG (reference sequence). The ends were cut back, 1 base at V and 11 bases at J, with 15 bases in the middle. The CDR3 sequence: CAWSEAGPRVQYF. The CDR3 region has the DNA TGTGCCTGGAGTGAAGCAGGCCCACGGGTTCAGTACTTC.

The chain has TRBV5-1 and TRBJ2-4, with 14 bases identical to TRBD2. This CDR3 has 17 residues. Per germline, CDR1 SGHRS and CDR2 YFSETQ. J was trimmed by 9 bases and V by 7 bases; bases with no gene match: 15. CDR3 loop: CASPPRLAGGRSPIQYF. The CDR3 DNA sequence: TGCGCCAGCCCGCCCCGACTAGCGGGGGGGCGCTCCCCCATTCAGTACTTC. The full variable domain, completed using reference TRBV5-1 and TRBJ2-4, is KAGVTQTPRYLIKTRGQQVTLSCSPISGHRSVSWYQQTPGQGLQFLFEYFSETQRNKGNFPGRFSGRQFSNSRSEMNVSTLELGDSALYLCASPPRLAGGRSPIQYFGAGTRLSVL.

The rearrangement joins TRBV6-6 to TRBJ2-5; possible D gene TRBD2, 6 bases. Germline loops: CDR1 MNHNY, CDR2 SVGAGI (reference sequence). V lost 0 bases to trimming and J lost 1 base, with 6 bases between them. The CDR3 spans 14 residues. CDR3 loop: CASSYSGGQETQYF. As DNA, the CDR3 is TGTGCCAGCAGTTACTCGGGAGGCCAAGAGACCCAGTACTTC.

This clone was seen a few times. This chain joins TRBV27 and TRBJ2-1, with 13 positions matching TRBD2. In germline, CDR1 is MNHEY, CDR2 SMNVEV (reference sequence). The V and J ends lost 6 bases and 10 bases, in that order; junction bases with no gene match: 6. This CDR3 has 14 amino acids. The CDR3 DNA is TGTGCCAGCAGCGACAGGGGACTAGCGGGGGAGCAGTTCTTC. It yields the protein CASSDRGLAGEQFF.

This clone was detected once. This chain joins TRBV7-9 and TRBJ2-5, with no clear D. V was cut by 11 bases and J by 5 bases, with 18 bases left in between. The CDR3 has 13 amino acids. CDR1 is SEHNR, CDR2 FQNEAQ, per germline (reference sequence). CDR3 sequence reads: CASRGNLGETQYF. The CDR3 nucleotides read TGTGCCTCCCGTGGGAATTTAGGGGAGACCCAGTACTTC.

The V gene is TRBV11-2, the J gene TRBJ2-7; 11 bases fit TRBD2. Germline loops: CDR1 SGHAT, CDR2 FQNNGV. The CDR3 spans 15 residues. The V gene end was trimmed by 6 bases and the J gene end by 5 bases; junction bases not matched to a gene: 9. The CDR3 spells CASRSIAGGINEQYF. Here the CDR3 DNA reads TGTGCCAGCAGAAGTATAGCGGGGGGGATCAACGAGCAGTACTTC. Looking up the rest from reference TRBV11-2 and TRBJ2-7 gives the full variable domain: EAGVAQSPRYKIIEKRQSVAFWCNPISGHATLYWYQQILGQGPKLLIQFQNNGVVDDSQLPKDRFSAERLKGVDSTLKIQPAKLEDSAVYLCASRSIAGGINEQYFGPGTRLTVT.

This clone was seen just once. Written as DNA, the CDR3 is TGTGCCTGGAATCAGGGCGTCACTGAAGCTTTCTTT. It codes for CAWNQGVTEAFF. This chain connects TRBV30 to TRBJ1-1; D is perhaps TRBD1 (5 bases). Deletions cut 4 bases from V and 4 bases from J, with 10 bases between. The germline CDR1 and CDR2 sequences are GTSNPN and SVGIG (reference sequence). This CDR3 contains 12 residues.

The chain joins TRBV15 to TRBJ1-4, with D possibly matching TRBD1 (6 bases). V was shortened by 3 bases and J by 4 bases, with 9 bases between the two germline ends. The CDR3 contains 14 residues. Germline lookup yields CDR1 LNHNV and CDR2 YYDKDF (reference sequence). The CDR3 bases are TGTGCCACCAGCAGGGAGGGACATAATGAAAAACTGTTTTTT. Translating it yields CATSREGHNEKLFF.

This clone was observed a few times. In DNA, the CDR3 is TGTGCCAGTAGCGAAACGGGGACAGCCTATAATTCACCCCTCCACTTT. Its translation: CASSETGTAYNSPLHF. The chain is built from TRBV19 and TRBJ1-6, with TRBD1 identical over 7 bases. Germline V CDR1 and CDR2: LNHDA, SQIVND (reference sequence). The CDR3 loop spans 16 amino acids. Losses at the gene ends were 6 bases for V and 2 bases for J; bases not matched to a gene: 7.

J is TRBJ1-2 and V is TRBV7-2; 7 bases fit TRBD1. This CDR3 comprises 14 residues. The V gene end was trimmed by 5 bases and the J gene end by 3 bases; junction bases not matched to a gene: 6. Germline V lookup: CDR1 SGHTA, CDR2 FQGNSA. CDR3 residues: CASSVDRTYYGYTF. The CDR3 DNA reads TGTGCCAGCAGCGTGGACAGGACCTACTATGGCTACACCTTC.

V gene TRBV9 combines with J gene TRBJ2-5, with a possible D match to TRBD1 (6 bases). This CDR3 is 15 amino acids long. Germline values: CDR1 SGDLS, CDR2 YYNGEE. V lost 2 bases to trimming and J lost 4 bases, with 15 bases between them. Here the CDR3 DNA reads TGTGCCAGCAGCGTGTCTAATTTAGGGGGAGAGACCCAGTACTTC. It yields the protein CASSVSNLGGETQYF.

The chain has TRBV30 and TRBJ2-7; D uncertain. V was trimmed by 3 bases and J by 3 bases, leaving 15 bases between them. This CDR3 contains 14 residues. Germline V CDR1 and CDR2: GTSNPN, SVGIG (reference sequence). The CDR3, as DNA: TGTGCCTGGAGACTTGCAGGCTTACGCTACGAGCAGTACTTC. Encoded protein: CAWRLAGLRYEQYF. Looking up the rest from reference TRBV30 and TRBJ2-7 gives the full variable domain: SQTIHQWPATLVQPVGSPLSLECTVEGTSNPNLYWYRQAAGRGLQLLFYSVGIGQISSEVPQNLSASRPQDRQFILSSKKLLLSDSGFYLCAWRLAGLRYEQYFGPGTRLTVT.

This clone was counted between two and nine times. The chain couples TRBV4-1 to TRBJ1-2; TRBD1 agrees at 7 bases. CDR1 and CDR2 from the germline V gene are MGHRA and YSYEKL. V gave up 8 bases and J gave up 2 bases; unmatched junction bases: 8. The CDR3 totals 14 residues. CDR3 sequence reads: CASSPGQSNYGYTF. CDR3 sequence (DNA): TGCGCCAGCTCACCGGGACAGTCAAACTATGGCTACACCTTC.

J is TRBJ1-5 and V is TRBV9, with unresolved D. CDR3 size: 16 residues. From germline, CDR1 is SGDLS and CDR2 YYNGEE. The ends were cut back, 6 bases at V and 4 bases at J, with 20 bases in the middle. CDR3 bases: TGTGCCAGCAACCACAAAGAACAGCGGGAAAATCAGCCCCAGCATTTT. Translating it yields CASNHKEQRENQPQHF.

The chain couples TRBV6-6 to TRBJ2-5; D may be TRBD1 (5 bases). Looked up from germline, CDR1 is MNHNY and CDR2 is SVGAGI (reference sequence). V lost 5 bases to trimming and J lost 4 bases, with 14 bases between them. The CDR3 length is 14 residues. CDR3 nucleotide sequence: TGTGCCAGCAGTGCCCTGGGGCCCGCAGAGACCCAGTACTTC. It encodes CASSALGPAETQYF.

This clone was seen a few times. This chain connects TRBV13 to TRBJ2-7; D is possibly TRBD2 (6 bases). The germline gives CDR1 PRHDT, CDR2 FYEKMQ (reference sequence). This CDR3 comprises 15 residues. Trimming cost V 5 bases and J 0 bases, with 14 bases left between them. CDR3 nucleotides: TGTGCCAGCAGCAAGCGCGGGGAACTCTCCTACGAGCAGTACTTC. It translates to CASSKRGELSYEQYF.

The chain has TRBV13 and TRBJ1-1; D remains ambiguous. Germline CDR1 is PRHDT and CDR2 is FYEKMQ (reference sequence). With 6 bases removed from V and 5 bases from J, the gap between germline ends came to 10 bases. The CDR3 extends over 12 amino acids. The DNA of the CDR3 is TGTGCCAGCAGTGCCCCGGGAACTGAAGCTTTCTTT. Protein product: CASSAPGTEAFF.

The J gene is TRBJ2-5, the V gene TRBV10-3; D is undetermined. Germline CDR1 and CDR2: ENHRY and SYGVKD. This CDR3 is built from 11 residues. V lost 2 bases, J lost 5 bases, and 3 bases lay in between. The CDR3 protein is CAISEMETQYF. The CDR3 DNA reads TGTGCCATCAGTGAGATGGAGACCCAGTACTTC.

The J gene is TRBJ1-6, the V gene TRBV27; a weak D match, TRBD1 (5 bases). Germline CDR1 is MNHEY and CDR2 is SMNVEV (reference sequence). The CDR3 is 13 amino acids. The V end lost 3 bases, the J end lost 9 bases, and 9 bases lay between the germline ends. The CDR3 region is CASSFWGGSPLHF. The CDR3, as DNA: TGTGCCAGCAGTTTTTGGGGGGGTTCACCCCTCCACTTT.

This sequence joins TRBV27 and TRBJ2-5; D is ambiguous. Germline CDR1 and CDR2: MNHEY and SMNVEV (reference sequence). V lost 3 bases and J lost 2, with 13 bases in between. This CDR3 is built from 15 residues. For the CDR3, the DNA is TGTGCCAGCAGTTTGAGACAAGTTAAACAAGAGACCCAGTACTTC. Protein: CASSLRQVKQETQYF.

The rearrangement links TRBV11-2 to TRBJ2-3, with D perhaps TRBD2 (6 bases). CDR1 is SGHAT and CDR2 is FQNNGV in the germline V gene. V was trimmed by 5 bases and J by 10 bases, leaving 13 bases between them. The CDR3 consists of 12 residues. The CDR3 DNA reads TGTGCCAGCAGCACCACGGGGGTGCCGCAGTATTTT. Translated: CASSTTGVPQYF. Based on the CDR3 plus reference TRBV11-2 and TRBJ2-3, the full variable domain is EAGVAQSPRYKIIEKRQSVAFWCNPISGHATLYWYQQILGQGPKLLIQFQNNGVVDDSQLPKDRFSAERLKGVDSTLKIQPAKLEDSAVYLCASSTTGVPQYFGPGTRLTVL.

The chain links TRBV13 to TRBJ2-7; D may be TRBD1 (5 bases). This CDR3 has 14 residues. Looked up from germline, CDR1 is PRHDT and CDR2 is FYEKMQ (reference sequence). Trimming stripped 4 bases from V and 1 base from J, with 11 bases between. The CDR3 here is CASSSDRASYEQYF. CDR3 sequence (DNA): TGTGCCAGCAGCTCCGACAGAGCGTCCTACGAGCAGTACTTC.

This chain links TRBV9 with TRBJ1-1, with no clear D. Deletions cut 0 bases from V and 1 base from J, with 7 bases between. The CDR3 is made up of 14 amino acids. CDR1 is SGDLS and CDR2 is YYNGEE in the germline V gene. As DNA, the CDR3 is TGTGCCAGCAGCGTAGGTGAAGGGAACACTGAAGCTTTCTTT. Protein product: CASSVGEGNTEAFF.